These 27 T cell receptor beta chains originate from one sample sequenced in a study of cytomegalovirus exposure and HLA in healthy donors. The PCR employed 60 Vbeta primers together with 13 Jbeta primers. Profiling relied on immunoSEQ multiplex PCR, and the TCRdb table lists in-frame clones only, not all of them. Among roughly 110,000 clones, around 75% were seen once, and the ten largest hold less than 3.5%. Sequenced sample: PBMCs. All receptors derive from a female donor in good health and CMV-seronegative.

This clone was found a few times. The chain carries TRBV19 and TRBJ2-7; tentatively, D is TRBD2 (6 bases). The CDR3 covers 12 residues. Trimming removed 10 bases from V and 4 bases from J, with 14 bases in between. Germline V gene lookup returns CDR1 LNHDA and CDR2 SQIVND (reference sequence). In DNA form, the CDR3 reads TGTGCCACCACATCGGGGAGGTACGAGCAGTACTTC. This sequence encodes CATTSGRYEQYF.

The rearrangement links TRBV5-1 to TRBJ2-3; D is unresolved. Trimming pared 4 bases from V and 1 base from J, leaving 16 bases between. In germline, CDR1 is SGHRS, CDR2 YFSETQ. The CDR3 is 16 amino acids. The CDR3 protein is CASSPFSISGTDTQYF. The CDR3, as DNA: TGCGCCAGCAGCCCCTTTTCCATCAGCGGCACAGATACGCAGTATTTT.

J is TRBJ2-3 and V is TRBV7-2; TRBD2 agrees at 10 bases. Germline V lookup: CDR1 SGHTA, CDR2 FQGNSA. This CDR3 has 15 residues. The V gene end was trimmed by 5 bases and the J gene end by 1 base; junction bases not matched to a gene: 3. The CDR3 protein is CASSGTSARTDTQYF. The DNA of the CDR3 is TGTGCCAGCAGCGGGACTAGCGCCCGCACAGATACGCAGTATTTT.

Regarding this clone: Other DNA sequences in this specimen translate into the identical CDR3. The CDR3 DNA sequence: TGTGCCAGCAGTGAAGCGAGGACCGGGGAGCTGTTTTTT. This sequence encodes CASSEARTGELFF. This sequence joins TRBV2 and TRBJ2-2; D is unresolved. Germline values: CDR1 SNHLY, CDR2 FYNNEI. Trimming removed 0 bases at V and 5 bases at J, with 4 bases between. The CDR3 runs to 13 residues.

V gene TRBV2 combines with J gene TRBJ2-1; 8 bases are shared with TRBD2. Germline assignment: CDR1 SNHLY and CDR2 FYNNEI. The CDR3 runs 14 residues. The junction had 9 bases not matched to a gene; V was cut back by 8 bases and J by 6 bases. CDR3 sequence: CASRNDGRGNEQFF. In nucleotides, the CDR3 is TGTGCCAGCCGGAACGACGGGAGGGGCAATGAGCAGTTCTTC.

Here the CDR3 DNA reads TGTGCCAGCAGTTACAGGGGGCGCGATACGCAGTATTTT. This encodes CASSYRGRDTQYF. The gene calls are TRBV6-6 and TRBJ2-3; 7 bases agree with TRBD1. Germline V lookup: CDR1 MNHNY, CDR2 SVGAGI (reference sequence). J was trimmed by 6 bases and V by 2 bases; bases with no gene match: 2. The CDR3 runs 13 residues.

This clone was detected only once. The CDR3: CASSSRRGSGYTF. The CDR3 nucleotides are TGTGCCAGCTCCTCTCGACGTGGGAGTGGCTACACCTTC. This chain uses TRBV9 with TRBJ1-2, with unresolved D. Germline V CDR1 and CDR2: SGDLS, YYNGEE. The CDR3 totals 13 residues. V lost 7 bases, J lost 7 bases, and 17 bases lay in between.

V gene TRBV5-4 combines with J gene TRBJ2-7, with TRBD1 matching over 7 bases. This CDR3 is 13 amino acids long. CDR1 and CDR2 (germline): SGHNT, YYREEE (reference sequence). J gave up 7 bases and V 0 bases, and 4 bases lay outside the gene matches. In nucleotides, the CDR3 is TGTGCCAGCAGCTTGGTGGCAGGGGGAGAGCAGTACTTC. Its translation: CASSLVAGGEQYF.

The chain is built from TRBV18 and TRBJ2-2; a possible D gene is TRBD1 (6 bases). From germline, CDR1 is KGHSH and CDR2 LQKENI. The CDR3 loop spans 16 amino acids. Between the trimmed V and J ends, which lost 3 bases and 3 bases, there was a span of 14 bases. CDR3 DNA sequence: TGTGCCAGCTCACCCCGGGACAAGGTATACACCGGGGAGCTGTTTTTT. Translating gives CASSPRDKVYTGELFF.

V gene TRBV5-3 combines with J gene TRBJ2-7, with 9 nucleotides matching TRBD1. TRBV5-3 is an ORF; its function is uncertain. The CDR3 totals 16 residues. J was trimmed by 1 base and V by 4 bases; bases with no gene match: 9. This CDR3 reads CARSHRDREISYEQYF. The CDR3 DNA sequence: TGTGCCAGAAGCCACCGGGACAGGGAAATATCCTACGAGCAGTACTTC.

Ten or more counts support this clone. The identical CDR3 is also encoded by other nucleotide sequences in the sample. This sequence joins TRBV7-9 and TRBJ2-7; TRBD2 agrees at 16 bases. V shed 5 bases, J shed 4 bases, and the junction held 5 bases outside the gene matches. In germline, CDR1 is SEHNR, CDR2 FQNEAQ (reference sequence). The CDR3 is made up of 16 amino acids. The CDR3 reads CASSPGTSGRGYEQYF. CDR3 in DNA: TGTGCCAGCAGCCCCGGGACTAGCGGGAGGGGGTACGAGCAGTACTTC.

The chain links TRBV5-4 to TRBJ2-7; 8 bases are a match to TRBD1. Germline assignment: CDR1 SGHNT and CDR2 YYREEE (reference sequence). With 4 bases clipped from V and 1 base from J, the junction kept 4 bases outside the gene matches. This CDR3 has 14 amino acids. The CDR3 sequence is CASSRGTGSYEQYF. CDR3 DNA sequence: TGTGCCAGCAGCCGCGGGACAGGTTCCTACGAGCAGTACTTC.

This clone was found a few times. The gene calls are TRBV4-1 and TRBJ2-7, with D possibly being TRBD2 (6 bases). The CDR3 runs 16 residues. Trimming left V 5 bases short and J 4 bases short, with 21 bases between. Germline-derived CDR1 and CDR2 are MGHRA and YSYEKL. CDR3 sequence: CASSSTRGLGRYEQYF. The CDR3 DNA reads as TGCGCCAGCAGCTCGACGCGGGGACTGGGTCGGTACGAGCAGTACTTC.

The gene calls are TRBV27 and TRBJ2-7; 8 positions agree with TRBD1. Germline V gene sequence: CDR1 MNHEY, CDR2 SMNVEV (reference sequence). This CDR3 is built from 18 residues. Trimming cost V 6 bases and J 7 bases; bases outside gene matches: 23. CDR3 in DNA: TGTGCCAGCAGATCCATAACAATTGCAGGACAGGGTGCCTTAGAGCAGTACTTC. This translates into CASRSITIAGQGALEQYF.

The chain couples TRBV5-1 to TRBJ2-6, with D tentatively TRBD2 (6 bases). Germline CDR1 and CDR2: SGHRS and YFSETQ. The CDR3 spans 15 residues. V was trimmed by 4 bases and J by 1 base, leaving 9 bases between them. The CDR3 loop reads CASSPEGSGANVLTF. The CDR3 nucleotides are TGCGCCAGCAGCCCGGAGGGGTCTGGGGCCAACGTCCTGACTTTC.

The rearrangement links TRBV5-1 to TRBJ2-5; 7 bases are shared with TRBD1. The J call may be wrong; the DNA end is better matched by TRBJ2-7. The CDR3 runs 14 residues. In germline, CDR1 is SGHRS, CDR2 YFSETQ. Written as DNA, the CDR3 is TGCGCCAGCAGCACAGGGGCCCGGTCCCACGAGCAGTACTTC. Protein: CASSTGARSHEQYF.

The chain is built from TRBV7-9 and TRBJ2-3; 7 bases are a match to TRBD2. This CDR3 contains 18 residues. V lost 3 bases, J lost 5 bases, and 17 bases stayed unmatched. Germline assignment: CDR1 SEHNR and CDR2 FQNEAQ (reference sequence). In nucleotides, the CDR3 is TGTGCCAGCAGCTTCCTCCTTGTGAGGGGAGGGCCTGGAGATACGCAGTATTTT. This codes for CASSFLLVRGGPGDTQYF.

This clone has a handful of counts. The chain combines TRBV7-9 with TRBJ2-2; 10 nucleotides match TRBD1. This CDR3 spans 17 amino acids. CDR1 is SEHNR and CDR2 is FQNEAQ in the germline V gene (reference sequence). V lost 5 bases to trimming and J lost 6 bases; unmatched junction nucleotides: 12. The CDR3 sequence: CASSGRTGQGISGELFF. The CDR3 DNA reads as TGTGCCAGCAGCGGGCGAACGGGACAGGGGATCTCCGGGGAGCTGTTTTTT.

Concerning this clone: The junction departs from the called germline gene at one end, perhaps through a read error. The CDR3 sequence is CASSRLAGEYNEQFF. The CDR3 bases are TGTGCTAGCAGCCGACTAGCGGGGGAATACAATGAGCAGTTCTTC. The rearrangement uses TRBV7-7 and TRBJ2-1, with TRBD2 matching over 12 bases. There are 15 residues in the CDR3. Germline values: CDR1 SSHAT, CDR2 FNYEAQ (reference sequence).

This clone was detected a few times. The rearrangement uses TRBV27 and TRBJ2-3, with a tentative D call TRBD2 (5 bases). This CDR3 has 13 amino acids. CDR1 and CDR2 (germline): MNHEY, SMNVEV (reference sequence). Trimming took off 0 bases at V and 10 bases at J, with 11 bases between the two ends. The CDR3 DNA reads TGTGCCAGCAGTTTATCGTTTTCCGGGGCGCAGTATTTT. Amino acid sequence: CASSLSFSGAQYF.

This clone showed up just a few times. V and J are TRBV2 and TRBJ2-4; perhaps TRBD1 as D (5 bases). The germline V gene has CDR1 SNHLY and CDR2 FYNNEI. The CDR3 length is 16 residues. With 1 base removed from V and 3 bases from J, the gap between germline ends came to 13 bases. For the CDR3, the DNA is TGTGCCAGCAGTGAAGAAGGGGCCGATGGCAAAAACATTCAGTACTTC. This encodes CASSEEGADGKNIQYF.

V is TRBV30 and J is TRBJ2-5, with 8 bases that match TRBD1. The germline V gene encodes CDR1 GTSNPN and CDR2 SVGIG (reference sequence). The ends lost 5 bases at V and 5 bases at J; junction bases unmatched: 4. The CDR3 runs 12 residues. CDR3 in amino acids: CAWYNRGETQYF. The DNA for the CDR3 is TGTGCCTGGTATAACAGGGGGGAGACCCAGTACTTC. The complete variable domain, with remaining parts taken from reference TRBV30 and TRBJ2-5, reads SQTIHQWPATLVQPVGSPLSLECTVEGTSNPNLYWYRQAAGRGLQLLFYSVGIGQISSEVPQNLSASRPQDRQFILSSKKLLLSDSGFYLCAWYNRGETQYFGPGTRLLVL.

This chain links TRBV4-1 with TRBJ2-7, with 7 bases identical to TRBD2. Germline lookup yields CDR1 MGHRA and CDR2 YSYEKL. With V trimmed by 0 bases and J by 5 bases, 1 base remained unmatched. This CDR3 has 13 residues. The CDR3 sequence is CASSQEGGNEQYF. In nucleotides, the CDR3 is TGCGCCAGCAGCCAAGAGGGGGGGAACGAGCAGTACTTC.

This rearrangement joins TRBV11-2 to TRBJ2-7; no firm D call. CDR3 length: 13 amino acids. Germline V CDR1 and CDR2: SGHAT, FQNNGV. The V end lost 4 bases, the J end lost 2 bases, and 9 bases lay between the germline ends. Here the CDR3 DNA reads TGTGCCAGCAGCTACCTAAAACCCTACGAGCAGTACTTC. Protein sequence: CASSYLKPYEQYF.

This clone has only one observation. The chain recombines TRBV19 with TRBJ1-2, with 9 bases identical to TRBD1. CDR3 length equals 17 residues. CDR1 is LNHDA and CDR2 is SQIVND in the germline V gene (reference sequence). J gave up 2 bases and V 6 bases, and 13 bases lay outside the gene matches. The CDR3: CASRDLTGGHLNYGYTF. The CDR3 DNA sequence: TGTGCCAGTAGGGACTTAACAGGGGGCCACTTAAACTATGGCTACACCTTC.

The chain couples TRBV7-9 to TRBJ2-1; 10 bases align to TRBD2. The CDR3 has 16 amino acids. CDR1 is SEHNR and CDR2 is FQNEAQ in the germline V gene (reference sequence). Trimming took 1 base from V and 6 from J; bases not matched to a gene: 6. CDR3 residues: CASSLVSSGRANEQFF. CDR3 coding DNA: TGTGCCAGCAGCTTAGTTTCAAGCGGGAGGGCCAATGAGCAGTTCTTC.

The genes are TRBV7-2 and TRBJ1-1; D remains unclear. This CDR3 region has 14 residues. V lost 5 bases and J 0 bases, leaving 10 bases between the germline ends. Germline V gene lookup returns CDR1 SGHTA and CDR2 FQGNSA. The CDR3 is CASSPQTVNTEAFF. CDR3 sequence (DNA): TGTGCCAGCAGCCCTCAGACTGTGAACACTGAAGCTTTCTTT.